The rows below give T cell receptor beta chains drawn from one sample of a study of response to subunit inactivated influenza vaccine. Via MiXCR, TCRdb re-called the RT-PCR reads, giving one row per CDR3 protein. The sample contains 500,000 to 600,000 distinct CDR3 sequences, approximately 15% of which appear only once. The sequencing used PBMCs from blood, collected 12 days after vaccination. The receptors originated from a man in his forties or fifties who received an inactivated influenza vaccine. Each CDR3 is given with its conserved first and last residue. The order of the fields is clone size, V gene, D gene, J gene, CDR3 DNA, CDR3 protein. A D gene is named only where the DNA matches it firmly. Clone sizes are given selectively: once, few, many, or a class where the clone is expanded.

.	TRBV3-1	.	TRBJ1-1	TGTGCCAGCAGCCAAGACTACGGCGTTCATGGCTTCTTT	CASSQDYGVHGFF
.	TRBV10-3	TRBD1	TRBJ2-6	TGTGCCGTAACAGGGGGCACTAACTCTGGGGCCAACGTCCTGACTTTC	CAVTGGTNSGANVLTF
few	TRBV4-2	.	TRBJ2-6	TGTGCCAGCAGCCAAGAGTGGTTAGGCTCTGGGGCCAACGTCCTGACTTTC	CASSQEWLGSGANVLTF
few	TRBV7-2	TRBD2	TRBJ2-7	TGTGCCAGCAGGGGACTAGCGGGAGGGTTCGAGCAGTACTTC	CASRGLAGGFEQYF
few	TRBV7-9	.	TRBJ2-3	TGTGCCAGCAGCCCGGGGGTCGGCGGCACAGATACGCAGTATTTT	CASSPGVGGTDTQYF
many	TRBV5-6	.	TRBJ2-5	TGTGCCAGCAGCTTGTTTGGGGCCCAAGAGACCCAGTACTTC	CASSLFGAQETQYF
many	TRBV14	.	TRBJ2-1	TGTGCCAGCAGCCGATGGACGGGGCTCGAGCAGTTCTTC	CASSRWTGLEQFF
.	TRBV6-6	.	TRBJ2-2	TGTGCCAGCAGTCAAGGGCGCAACGGGGAGCTGTTTTTT	CASSQGRNGELFF
few	TRBV2	.	TRBJ1-2	TGTGCCAGCAGTGAAAGAGCGCAGGGGATTTCTGGCTACACCTTC	CASSERAQGISGYTF
many	TRBV5-6	.	TRBJ1-5	TGTGCCAGCAGCTTCGGGGTTAGCAATCAGCCCCAGCATTTT	CASSFGVSNQPQHF
few	TRBV5-1	.	TRBJ2-2	TGCGCCAGCAGCTTGGATGGCCCCAACACCGGGGAGCTGTTTTTT	CASSLDGPNTGELFF
.	TRBV2	.	TRBJ1-3	TGTGCCAGCAGAGCGGACTACTCTGGAAACACCATATATTTT	CASRADYSGNTIYF
.	TRBV7-7	TRBD2	TRBJ2-5	TGTGCCAGCAGCTTAGGAGTAGCGGGAGTAGGAGAGACCCAGTACTTC	CASSLGVAGVGETQYF
.	TRBV7-8	TRBD1	TRBJ2-1	TGTGCCAGCAGCCAGGGACAGGCTACCTACAATGAGCAGTTCTTC	CASSQGQATYNEQFF
few	TRBV24-1	.	TRBJ2-3	TGTGCCACCAGTCTTGTTGATACGCAGTATTTT	CATSLVDTQYF
few	TRBV6-2/TRBV6-3	.	TRBJ2-5	TGTGCCAGCAACCTACCCGGACTGGTCCGGGAGACCCAGTACTTC	CASNLPGLVRETQYF
.	TRBV24-1	.	TRBJ2-5	TGTGCCACCAGTGTGGCGGGGCATGAGACCCAGTACTTC	CATSVAGHETQYF